The 26 T cell receptor beta chains presented below share a single source sample, sequenced in a study of a mutant IDH1 vaccine in newly diagnosed glioma (dated by TCRdb to the early 2020s). Per the publication, the time point label means: week 47, end of study. A 20-mer mutant IDH1 peptide at 300 micrograms in Montanide made up each vaccine dose, which was injected subcutaneously together with topical imiquimod. To prepare the library, the immunoSEQ multiplex PCR assay was applied. In its TCRdb copy, this immuneACCESS table keeps in-frame sequences only and misses some clones. Where compared with another copy, unresolved V genes explain less than half of these, and the others have no known cause. This sample gives some 21,000 clones in total; 84% of them show up just once. About 2.6% of the sample belongs to the ten largest clones. No antigens are known for them. The specimen was PBMCs, collected from a glioma patient whose treatment included an IDH1 peptide vaccine. These receptors were obtained from a man aged 35-49 years with glioma.

The chain joins TRBV19 to TRBJ2-5; D might be TRBD2 (7 bases). The CDR3 covers 13 residues. Per germline, CDR1 LNHDA and CDR2 SQIVND (reference sequence). V lost 10 bases and J lost 2, with 14 bases in between. The CDR3 loop reads CATRRGGQETQYF. Written as DNA, the CDR3 is TGTGCCACAAGGAGGGGGGGGCAAGAGACCCAGTACTTC.

CDR3 sequence: CASSTLGRERGNTIYF. CDR3 sequence (DNA): TGTGCCAGTAGTACCCTCGGCAGGGAGCGTGGAAACACCATATATTTT. The V gene is TRBV19, the J gene TRBJ1-3, with D tentatively TRBD1 (5 bases). The CDR3 length is 16 residues. Germline V gene lookup returns CDR1 LNHDA and CDR2 SQIVND (reference sequence). Trimming pared 4 bases from V and 3 bases from J, leaving 16 bases between.

For the CDR3, the DNA is TGCGCCAGCAGCTTGGCCGGCAGCCCGGGGCGCCCCTACAATGAGCAGTTCTTC. Protein product: CASSLAGSPGRPYNEQFF. V gene TRBV5-1 combines with J gene TRBJ2-1; D assignment may be TRBD1 or TRBD2 (5 bases each). The CDR3 length is 18 residues. Germline CDR1 SGHRS, CDR2 YFSETQ. Deletions cut 0 bases from V and 2 bases from J, with 18 bases between.

The rearrangement links TRBV7-8 to TRBJ1-5; D not resolved. The V end lost 6 bases, the J end lost 7 bases, and 7 bases lay between the germline ends. CDR3 length equals 11 residues. From germline, CDR1 is SGHVS and CDR2 FQNEAQ. Here the CDR3 DNA reads TGTGCCAGCAGGGAGAGGCAGCCCCAGCATTTT. It codes for CASRERQPQHF. The entire variable domain, with the rest obtained from reference TRBV7-8 and TRBJ1-5, is as follows: GAGVSQSPRYKVAKRGQDVALRCDPISGHVSLFWYQQALGQGPEFLTYFQNEAQLDKSGLPSDRFFAERPEGSVSTLKIQRTQQEDSAVYLCASRERQPQHFGDGTRLSIL.

The rearrangement uses TRBV27 and TRBJ1-1; D might be TRBD1 (5 bases). The ends were cut back, 7 bases at V and 4 bases at J, with 16 bases in the middle. The CDR3 length is 14 residues. The V gene's germline CDR1 is MNHEY and CDR2 SMNVEV (reference sequence). DNA for the CDR3: TGTGCCAGCATAAAGGGGTCTTGGGCCACTGAAGCTTTCTTT. Its protein product is CASIKGSWATEAFF.

The rearrangement joins TRBV27 to TRBJ2-7; D may be TRBD1 (6 bases). Germline CDR1 MNHEY, CDR2 SMNVEV (reference sequence). The CDR3 is made up of 14 amino acids. Trimming shortened V by 7 bases and J by 3 bases, and 16 bases separated the two germline ends. Here the CDR3 reads CASTRTVGDYEQYF. The CDR3 DNA reads as TGTGCCAGCACCCGGACAGTAGGTGACTACGAGCAGTACTTC.

The rearrangement uses TRBV6-5 and TRBJ2-1, with D perhaps assigned TRBD1 or TRBD2 (5 bases each). Germline V gene sequence: CDR1 MNHEY, CDR2 SVGAGI. V dropped 3 bases and J dropped 6 bases, with 18 bases sitting between them. The length of the CDR3 is 16 residues. The CDR3 bases are TGTGCCAGCAGTTATTGGGGCCTCTCGAGGGCCAATGAGCAGTTCTTC. This sequence encodes CASSYWGLSRANEQFF.

This chain uses TRBV7-9 with TRBJ2-7, with TRBD1 matching over 8 bases. CDR1 SEHNR and CDR2 FQNEAQ come from the germline V gene (reference sequence). The CDR3 extends over 16 amino acids. The V and J ends lost 3 bases and 4 bases, in that order; junction bases with no gene match: 11. CDR3 bases: TGTGCCAGCAGCTTTGGACAGGGTTTACTTGGGTACGAGCAGTACTTC. Translation: CASSFGQGLLGYEQYF.

This clone was detected only once. The V gene is TRBV9, the J gene TRBJ2-7; no reliable D call. This CDR3 has 14 residues. Germline V gene lookup returns CDR1 SGDLS and CDR2 YYNGEE. V was trimmed by 4 bases and J by 6 bases, leaving 17 bases between them. This chain's CDR3 is CASSPRYGLSEQYF. CDR3 in DNA: TGTGCCAGCAGCCCCCGTTATGGGCTTAGCGAGCAGTACTTC.

The CDR3 DNA follows: TGTGCCAGCAGCCTTCTAGGGGGCACAGATACGCAGTATTTT. Protein product: CASSLLGGTDTQYF. The J gene is TRBJ2-3, the V gene TRBV7-9; D perhaps matches TRBD1 (5 bases). V was clipped by 5 bases and J by 1 base, with 10 bases between them. This CDR3 is 14 amino acids long. Germline CDR1 SEHNR, CDR2 FQNEAQ (reference sequence).

This sequence joins TRBV7-2 and TRBJ2-7; TRBD2 matches 11 bases. CDR3 length: 17 amino acids. After removal of 0 bases from V and 2 bases from J, the junction contained 6 bases not matched to a gene. Germline V gives CDR1 SGHTA, CDR2 FQGNSA. The CDR3 here is CASSLATSGATTYEQYF. The CDR3 DNA is TGTGCCAGCAGCTTAGCGACTAGCGGGGCTACTACCTACGAGCAGTACTTC. The full variable domain, in which reference TRBV7-2 and TRBJ2-7 provide the parts outside the CDR3, is GAGVSQSPSNKVTEKGKDVELRCDPISGHTALYWYRQSLGQGLEFLIYFQGNSAPDKSGLPSDRFSAERTGGSVSTLTIQRTQQEDSAVYLCASSLATSGATTYEQYFGPGTRLTVT.

J is TRBJ2-7 and V is TRBV7-9; 11 nucleotides match TRBD2. Unmatched junction bases numbered 10, after V lost 6 bases and J lost 6 bases. CDR3 length equals 15 residues. CDR1 and CDR2 (germline): SEHNR, FQNEAQ (reference sequence). The CDR3 is CASSPKPSGRIEQYF. The CDR3 region has the DNA TGTGCCAGCAGTCCAAAGCCTAGCGGGAGGATCGAGCAGTACTTC.

The chain has TRBV14 and TRBJ2-4; TRBD2 aligns across 8 bases. Germline trimming cut 10 bases from V and 2 bases from J; bases unmatched to any gene: 19. Germline V gives CDR1 SGHDN, CDR2 FVKESK. This CDR3 is 18 amino acids long. The CDR3 coding sequence is TGTGCCATCCCCTTGAGGGCGGGAGGCCCATGTACCAAAAACATTCAGTACTTC. It encodes CAIPLRAGGPCTKNIQYF.

The rearrangement joins TRBV7-2 to TRBJ2-2, with D unclear. CDR3 size: 14 residues. V was trimmed by 3 bases and J by 3 bases, leaving 8 bases between them. The germline V gene has CDR1 SGHTA and CDR2 FQGNSA. CDR3 protein: CASSLQRYTGELFF. CDR3 DNA sequence: TGTGCCAGCAGCTTGCAACGGTACACCGGGGAGCTGTTTTTT.

CDR3 bases: TGTGCCAGCAGCCCCGTCGGGACAGCTTATGGCTACACCTTC. Translation gives CASSPVGTAYGYTF. The chain links TRBV7-2 to TRBJ1-2; 7 nucleotides line up with TRBD1. Germline V CDR1 and CDR2: SGHTA, FQGNSA. V shed 5 bases, J shed 5 bases, and the junction held 8 bases outside the gene matches. This CDR3 is built from 14 residues.

This rearrangement joins TRBV6-5 to TRBJ2-7; 10 bases agree with TRBD2. Germline CDR1 and CDR2: MNHEY and SVGAGI. The trim removed 3 bases at V and 4 bases at J, leaving 3 bases unmatched. The CDR3 has 14 residues. In DNA form, the CDR3 reads TGTGCCAGCAGTTATCAGCGGGGGGGGTACGAGCAGTACTTC. Translating it yields CASSYQRGGYEQYF.

The chain recombines TRBV28 with TRBJ2-5; TRBD2 matches at 9 bases. The J call is uncertain, as TRBJ2-7 better fits the DNA end. Germline CDR1 and CDR2: MDHEN and SYDVKM. The CDR3 spans 14 residues. The CDR3 DNA is TGTGCCAGCAGCAGCGGACTAGCGAACTACGAGCAGTACTTC. Its protein is CASSSGLANYEQYF.

The genes are TRBV5-4 and TRBJ2-3; D gene ambiguous. Between the trimmed V and J ends, which lost 0 bases and 5 bases, there was a span of 10 bases. Germline V gene lookup returns CDR1 SGHNT and CDR2 YYREEE (reference sequence). The CDR3 has 14 amino acids. CDR3 in amino acids: CASSLGVSGDTQYF. For the CDR3, the DNA is TGTGCCAGCAGCTTGGGGGTCAGTGGAGATACGCAGTATTTT.

The chain joins TRBV10-3 to TRBJ2-4; D unclear. V lost 0 bases and J 2 bases, leaving 14 bases between the germline ends. Germline assignment: CDR1 ENHRY and CDR2 SYGVKD. The length of the CDR3 is 17 residues. CDR3 sequence: CAISESPPMAPKNIQYF. In DNA, the CDR3 is TGTGCCATCAGTGAGTCCCCCCCCATGGCCCCCAAAAACATTCAGTACTTC.

The chain has TRBV7-9 and TRBJ2-7; a weak D match, TRBD1 (7 bases). This CDR3 region has 16 residues. Germline assignment: CDR1 SEHNR and CDR2 FQNEAQ (reference sequence). The V and J ends lost 3 bases and 2 bases respectively, with 17 bases between them. The CDR3 loop reads CASSLYRGRRAYEQYF. The CDR3 DNA sequence: TGTGCCAGCAGCTTGTACAGGGGAAGGAGGGCCTACGAGCAGTACTTC.

The chain links TRBV6-5 to TRBJ1-2, with 7 bases identical to TRBD1. The V gene end was trimmed by 6 bases and the J gene end by 8 bases; junction bases not matched to a gene: 12. Germline V gene sequence: CDR1 MNHEY, CDR2 SVGAGI. The CDR3 runs to 14 residues. The DNA of the CDR3 is TGTGCCAGCAGCTATGGAGGGGGCGGTCAAGGCTACACCTTC. Its translation is CASSYGGGGQGYTF.

The chain employs TRBV7-8 and TRBJ2-1, with 14 bases that match TRBD2. CDR1 and CDR2 (germline): SGHVS, FQNEAQ. J was trimmed by 13 bases and V by 1 base; bases with no gene match: 9. The CDR3 covers 16 residues. The CDR3 loop is CASSLGSGLAGVRQFF. DNA for the CDR3: TGTGCCAGCAGCTTAGGTTCGGGACTAGCGGGAGTGAGACAGTTCTTC.

This clone was detected a few times. The chain combines TRBV19 with TRBJ2-1; D uncertain. V gave up 5 bases and J gave up 0 bases, with 11 bases separating them. Per the germline V gene, CDR1 is LNHDA and CDR2 is SQIVND (reference sequence). This CDR3 is built from 15 residues. The CDR3 region has the DNA TGTGCCAGTAGTTCCCTGGCGAACTCCTACAATGAGCAGTTCTTC. Translating gives CASSSLANSYNEQFF.

V usage is TRBV5-1 and J usage is TRBJ2-5, with TRBD1 as a possible D gene (6 bases). The DNA end lines up better with TRBJ2-7; the J call may be wrong. This CDR3 is built from 18 residues. The V gene's germline CDR1 is SGHRS and CDR2 YFSETQ. CDR3 nucleotide sequence: TGCGCCAGCAGCTTGGAGGGTTTAGGGGGAGCGGACACCTACGAGCAGTACTTC. This sequence encodes CASSLEGLGGADTYEQYF.

This chain links TRBV7-8 with TRBJ2-3; D ambiguous. The V and J ends lost 1 base and 5 bases respectively, with 13 bases between them. CDR1 and CDR2 (germline): SGHVS, FQNEAQ. The CDR3 totals 15 residues. CDR3 nucleotide sequence: TGTGCCAGCAGCTTAGGCGGTCGCACTAAAGATACGCAGTATTTT. Its protein product is CASSLGGRTKDTQYF.

The gene calls are TRBV2 and TRBJ1-5; 10 nucleotides match TRBD1. CDR1 and CDR2 from the germline V gene are SNHLY and FYNNEI. The CDR3 extends over 15 amino acids. Trimming took 6 bases from V and 3 from J; bases not matched to a gene: 5. The CDR3 protein is CASRRTGGINQPQHF. CDR3 bases: TGTGCCAGCAGAAGGACAGGGGGTATCAATCAGCCCCAGCATTTT.